This T cell receptor beta chain stems from a study of high-grade serous ovarian cancer treatment subgroups. Study-wide results and caveats: Repertoire similarity ranged roughly 0.095 to 0.8 between tumors of one patient. The analyses considered CDR3 and ignored CDR1 and CDR2.

Germline CDR1 MNHEY, CDR2 SMNVEV (reference sequence). The CDR3 extends over 16 amino acids. V dropped 8 bases and J dropped 7; count of bases not matched to a gene: 15. The assay was immunoSEQ multiplex PCR, and TCRdb's table has in-frame clones only and misses some. This table has 5,500 to 6,000 clones, 66% appearing once. With regard to this clone: Its specificity is unknown.

Tumor tissue was taken before any definitive surgery or chemotherapy was given. The chain links TRBV27 to TRBJ2-1, with 9 bases that match TRBD1. The sample taken for sequencing was tumor tissue. The sequence was collected from a human donor with high-grade serous ovarian cancer. The CDR3 sequence: CASSDRPGQGLNEQFF. CDR3 DNA sequence: TGTGCCAGCTCTGACCGACCGGGACAGGGTTTGAATGAGCAGTTCTTC.